These T cell receptor beta chains were read from a single sample in a study of shared clonotypes between healthy human individuals. Profiled with immunoSEQ multiplex PCR; TCRdb holds only in-frame clones, not every one. This table has hundreds of thousands of clones, about 96% appearing once. Sequencing input: memory CD8+ T cells sorted from blood. These receptors originate from a man under 40 in good health. Both conserved end residues are part of each CDR3. A D gene is named only where the DNA matches it firmly. Size tells how often a clone was seen (once, few, many) or the class of an expanded clone, and some rows leave it out.

DNA | CDR3 | J | D | V | size | length
TGTGCCAGCGAGGGAATAGGCTCCTCCTACGAGCAGTACTTC | CASEGIGSSYEQYF | TRBJ2-7 | NA | TRBV28 | once | 14
TGTGCCAGCAGTTACTCGGGGGCTACTAATGAAAAACTGTTTTTT | CASSYSGATNEKLFF | TRBJ1-4 | NA | TRBV6-5 | NA | 15
TGTGCCAGCAGTTACTCCACACGGGGGGCGGTGGGCTACACCTTC | CASSYSTRGAVGYTF | TRBJ1-2 | NA | TRBV6-5 | NA | 15
TGTGCCAGCAGTTACGGGGAGGGGACCCAGTACTTC | CASSYGEGTQYF | TRBJ2-5 | TRBD2 | TRBV6-6 | NA | 12
TGTGCCAGCAGTGTATTGCAGGCTTCCTCTGGGGCCAACGTCCTGACTTTC | CASSVLQASSGANVLTF | TRBJ2-6 | NA | TRBV27 | NA | 17
TGTGCCATCAGTGAGTCATCCCTGGTGACCCAGTACTTC | CAISESSLVTQYF | TRBJ2-5 | NA | TRBV10-3 | NA | 13
TGCGCCAGCAGTGAGTCAACTAGCGGGAGTGACGAGCAGTACTTC | CASSESTSGSDEQYF | TRBJ2-7 | TRBD2 | TRBV10-2 | NA | 15
TGTGCCAGCAGCTTGGAGGGCCCCCTGGGCCGGTACTTC | CASSLEGPLGRYF | TRBJ2-7 | NA | TRBV5-5 | NA | 13
TGTGCCAGCAGCTCCCAGCCCCAGAACACCGGGGAGCTGTTTTTT | CASSSQPQNTGELFF | TRBJ2-2 | NA | TRBV7-3 | NA | 15
TGTGCCTGGAATCGGGGGCGGGACACTGAAGCTTTCTTT | CAWNRGRDTEAFF | TRBJ1-1 | NA | TRBV30 | NA | 13
TGTGCCAGCTCAGAAAAAGACGGGACCTACGAGCAGTACTTC | CASSEKDGTYEQYF | TRBJ2-7 | NA | TRBV18 | NA | 14
TGTGCCAGCAGCTCCCGCCCTTCCTACGAGCAGTACTTC | CASSSRPSYEQYF | TRBJ2-7 | NA | TRBV2 | NA | 13
TGTGCCAGCTCACCCCGACAGGGGGATCCACATGAGCAGTTCTTC | CASSPRQGDPHEQFF | TRBJ2-1 | TRBD1 | TRBV18 | NA | 15
TGTGCCAGCAGTCCCGGGGGACACCGGGACAGAAATGGCTACACCTTC | CASSPGGHRDRNGYTF | TRBJ1-2 | TRBD1 | TRBV28 | once | 16
TGTGCCAGCAGCTTAATGGGACAGGGGGTAATGACAGATACGCAGTATTTT | CASSLMGQGVMTDTQYF | TRBJ2-3 | TRBD1 | TRBV7-9 | NA | 17
TGTGCCAGCAGCGTAGACGGAGGGCGCGGTCAGCCCCAGCATTTT | CASSVDGGRGQPQHF | TRBJ1-5 | NA | TRBV9 | NA | 15
TGTGCCAGTAGTATCATGAACTATGGCTACACCTTC | CASSIMNYGYTF | TRBJ1-2 | NA | TRBV19 | NA | 12
TGTGCCAGCAGTTACTCAACCAGTCAGCCCCAGCATTTT | CASSYSTSQPQHF | TRBJ1-5 | NA | TRBV6-5 | NA | 13
TGTGCCAGCAGACGATTATCTTCGAAGAGCTCCTACAATGAGCAGTTCTTC | CASRRLSSKSSYNEQFF | TRBJ2-1 | NA | TRBV7-8 | NA | 17
TGTGCCAGCAGTGGTAGGTTGGTTAGCGGGAGAAATGAGCAGTTCTTC | CASSGRLVSGRNEQFF | TRBJ2-1 | TRBD2 | TRBV6-1 | NA | 16
TGTGCCTGGAGGGTTGAAAGCACCGAAGGAACAGATACGCAGTATTTT | CAWRVESTEGTDTQYF | TRBJ2-3 | NA | TRBV30 | NA | 16
TGTGCCAGCAGCCACGACTCGTCTCGCTACAATGAGCAGTTCTTC | CASSHDSSRYNEQFF | TRBJ2-1 | NA | TRBV7-9 | once | 15
TGTGCCAGCGGAACTAGCGGGACTATTCTTTACACCGGGGAGCTGTTTTTT | CASGTSGTILYTGELFF | TRBJ2-2 | TRBD2 | TRBV27 | NA | 17
TGTGCCAGCAGTTACTCGAATCCAGCGGGAACTCGCGAGCAGTACTTC | CASSYSNPAGTREQYF | TRBJ2-7 | TRBD2 | TRBV6-6 | NA | 16
TGTGCCAGCAGTTTGTCCACCGGGGAGCTGTTTTTT | CASSLSTGELFF | TRBJ2-2 | NA | TRBV6-5 | NA | 12
TGTGCCGCAAGGAGTTACAATGAGCAGTTCTTC | CAARSYNEQFF | TRBJ2-1 | NA | TRBV28 | NA | 11
TGTGCCAGCAGTTTGAAGGCCCCCTACGAGCAGTACTTC | CASSLKAPYEQYF | TRBJ2-7 | NA | TRBV28 | NA | 13
TGTGCCAGCAGTTCCCAGGGTGATACGCAGTATTTT | CASSSQGDTQYF | TRBJ2-3 | NA | TRBV28 | NA | 12
TGTGCCAGTAGTGGGGGGACTTCCAGCTCCTACAATGAGCAGTTCTTC | CASSGGTSSSYNEQFF | TRBJ2-1 | NA | TRBV19 | NA | 16
TGTGCCAGCAGGCGGGGGACAGACTCCTACGAGCAGTACTTC | CASRRGTDSYEQYF | TRBJ2-7 | NA | TRBV2 | NA | 14
TGTGCCAGCAGTCCCCCCACTAGCGGGTCCTACAATGAGCAGTTCTTC | CASSPPTSGSYNEQFF | TRBJ2-1 | TRBD2 | TRBV28 | NA | 16
TGTGCCAGCACCATCGACAGGGAATACGAGCAGTACTTC | CASTIDREYEQYF | TRBJ2-7 | TRBD1 | TRBV5-8 | once | 13
TGTGCCACCAGCAGGCGATCTTCAAGCAGTAACGAGCAGTACTTC | CATSRRSSSSNEQYF | TRBJ2-7 | NA | TRBV15 | NA | 15
TGTGCCAGTAGTATAGATTTCGGGGGTCTCAATCAGCCCCAGCATTTT | CASSIDFGGLNQPQHF | TRBJ1-5 | NA | TRBV19 | NA | 16
TGTGCCAGCAGCACAAACAGGGGGGATACGCAGTATTTT | CASSTNRGDTQYF | TRBJ2-3 | TRBD1 | TRBV5-4 | NA | 13
TGTGCCAGCAGTTCTCCCCGTCTTTCCACGAACACCGGGGAGCTGTTTTTT | CASSSPRLSTNTGELFF | TRBJ2-2 | NA | TRBV27 | NA | 17
TGTGCCAGCAGCTTGAAGGCGGGAATTACCTACGAGCAGTACTTC | CASSLKAGITYEQYF | TRBJ2-7 | NA | TRBV5-4 | NA | 15
TGTGCCAGCAGTCTCGGGGGGACAGGGTGGAACACTGAAGCTTTCTTT | CASSLGGTGWNTEAFF | TRBJ1-1 | TRBD1 | TRBV28 | NA | 16
TGTGCCAGCAGGACGACTAGCGGGAGAGTATGGGAGCAGTACTTC | CASRTTSGRVWEQYF | TRBJ2-7 | TRBD2 | TRBV27 | NA | 15
TGTGCCAGCAGCTGGACAGGGGGAGAGGGATACAACCAGCCCCAGCATTTT | CASSWTGGEGYNQPQHF | TRBJ1-5 | TRBD1 | TRBV5-5 | NA | 17
TGTGCCAGTAGTGCTACGTCGCGTACGAACACTGAAGCTTTCTTT | CASSATSRTNTEAFF | TRBJ1-1 | NA | TRBV19 | once | 15
TGTGCCAGCGGGACTTACGGCACAGATACGCAGTATTTT | CASGTYGTDTQYF | TRBJ2-3 | NA | TRBV25-1 | NA | 13
TGCAGCGCCGTTAAAGCGGGGAGAACAGATACGCAGTATTTT | CSAVKAGRTDTQYF | TRBJ2-3 | TRBD2 | TRBV29-1 | NA | 14
TGTGCCAGCAACCCTGGAAACACCATATATTTT | CASNPGNTIYF | TRBJ1-3 | NA | TRBV2 | NA | 11
TGTGCCATCAGTCGGGTGATAGGCGGGAACTCCTACGAGCAGTACTTC | CAISRVIGGNSYEQYF | TRBJ2-7 | NA | TRBV10-3 | once | 16
TGTGCCAGCAGCTTACTTTTGGCGGCAAATACGCAGTATTTT | CASSLLLAANTQYF | TRBJ2-3 | NA | TRBV11-2 | NA | 14
TGTGCCACCAGCAGTCGGTACCCCCTTAGGACAGCAACTAATGAAAAACTGTTTTTT | CATSSRYPLRTATNEKLFF | TRBJ1-4 | NA | TRBV15 | NA | 19
TGCGCCAGCAGCTCCACTAGCTGGAGCACAGATACGCAGTATTTT | CASSSTSWSTDTQYF | TRBJ2-3 | NA | TRBV5-1 | NA | 15
TGTGCCAGCAGCTTGACTAGCGGGAGACAAGAGACCCAGTACTTC | CASSLTSGRQETQYF | TRBJ2-5 | TRBD2 | TRBV5-6 | NA | 15
TGTGCCAGCTCACCACTAGTCGGCAAAGAGACCCAGTACTTC | CASSPLVGKETQYF | TRBJ2-5 | NA | TRBV18 | NA | 14
TGTGCCAGTAGCTCGTGGTGGGCCTGGCAAGAGACCCAGTACTTC | CASSSWWAWQETQYF | TRBJ2-5 | NA | TRBV19 | NA | 15
TGTGCCAGCAGCGCCGGGATCACAACTAATGAAAAACTGTTTTTT | CASSAGITTNEKLFF | TRBJ1-4 | NA | TRBV9 | NA | 15
TGTGCCAGCAATGAGGTCGCCGATCAGCCCCAGCATTTT | CASNEVADQPQHF | TRBJ1-5 | NA | TRBV6-5 | once | 13
TGTGCCAGCAAAGGACTAGCGGACCTCTACGAGCAGTACTTC | CASKGLADLYEQYF | TRBJ2-7 | TRBD2 | TRBV2 | NA | 14
TGTGCCAGCAGTTTTTTGGACACCGGGGAGCTGTTTTTT | CASSFLDTGELFF | TRBJ2-2 | NA | TRBV27 | NA | 13